The entry below gives a single T cell receptor beta chain sequence along with its context. Other DNA sequences in this sample translate to the same CDR3. The sample originates from a study of control samples from healthy donors and cancer patients. Data came from immunoSEQ multiplex PCR; TCRdb stores just in-frame clones and leaves some out. The table has 120,000 or so clones, 80% to 95% seen once; the top ten hold more than 6.5%. Sequences were obtained from blood. This receptor was taken from a young man in good health.

The CDR3 spells CAIDRGRGGYTF. As DNA, the CDR3 is TGTGCGATAGACAGGGGGCGGGGGGGCTACACCTTC. The gene calls are TRBV12-3 or TRBV12-4 and TRBJ1-2; 10 bases agree with TRBD1. This CDR3 contains 12 residues.